Listed here is a single T cell receptor (beta chain). Its antigen remains unknown. Using immunoSEQ multiplex PCR, the repertoire was profiled, and TCRdb retains in-frame clones only, with some absent. The repertoire holds 150,000 to 200,000 clones, with almost 90% as singletons. The data originate from a study of T cell responses to AZD1222 COVID-19 vaccine. The study's findings and limits: All repertoire sampling was performed exclusively after the peak T cell response. Among the donors, most were white British and more were female, and clonal diversity was possibly underestimated.

The length of the CDR3 is 15 residues. Germline V gives CDR1 LGHDT, CDR2 YNNKEL (reference sequence). Deletions cut 1 base from V and 2 bases from J, with 12 bases between. J is TRBJ2-7 and V is TRBV3-1 (or the pseudogene TRBV3-2), with a tentative D call TRBD1 (5 bases). Sequenced material: peripheral blood, taken on day 0 of AZD1222 vaccination. This receptor was obtained from an adult in good health. In nucleotides, the CDR3 is TGTGCCAGCAGCCAAGCTGGGGCAGGGACCTACGAGCAGTACTTC. The encoded protein is CASSQAGAGTYEQYF.